The 26 T cell receptor beta chains in this list originate from one sample, sequenced in a study of T cell changes during pregnancy in multiple sclerosis. The assay was immunoSEQ multiplex PCR, and TCRdb's table has in-frame clones only and misses some. Of more than 65,000 clones listed, roughly 90% were seen once; the top ten hold more than 8%. The sequencing used peripheral blood, collected after pregnancy. Receptor source: a female donor in good health, enrolled as a control in a pregnancy study.

CDR3: CATSTYRGMNYGYTF. The CDR3 DNA reads TGTGCCACCAGCACCTACAGGGGGATGAACTATGGCTACACCTTC. The chain carries TRBV15 and TRBJ1-2; 8 nucleotides agree with TRBD1. The CDR3 extends over 15 amino acids. The germline CDR1 and CDR2 sequences are LNHNV and YYDKDF (reference sequence). Losses at the gene ends were 4 bases for V and 2 bases for J; bases not matched to a gene: 6.

This clone has just one count. The J gene is TRBJ1-1, the V gene TRBV7-8, with 9 bases matching TRBD1. Germline lookup yields CDR1 SGHVS and CDR2 FQNEAQ. V dropped 7 bases and J dropped 7; count of bases not matched to a gene: 10. This CDR3 is 14 amino acids long. CDR3: CASNRGDRVGEAFF. In DNA form, the CDR3 reads TGTGCCAGCAACCGAGGGGACAGGGTTGGTGAAGCTTTCTTT.

Comment on this clone: This specimen includes other DNA sequences encoding the same CDR3. The V call is TRBV5-1, the J call TRBJ1-1, with TRBD1 as a possible D gene (5 bases). With 0 bases removed from V and 5 bases from J, the gap between germline ends came to 11 bases. CDR1 is SGHRS and CDR2 is YFSETQ in the germline V gene. The CDR3 is 14 residues long. The CDR3 is CASSLGGGGTEAFF. In DNA, the CDR3 is TGCGCCAGCAGCTTGGGCGGGGGGGGAACTGAAGCTTTCTTT.

This chain joins TRBV2 and TRBJ2-3; 11 nucleotides align to TRBD2. CDR1 and CDR2 (germline): SNHLY, FYNNEI. The CDR3 is 17 amino acids. The junction had 11 bases not matched to a gene; V was cut back by 5 bases and J by 4 bases. In nucleotides, the CDR3 is TGTGCCAGCAGTCGCCCTAAACTAGCGGGAGAGTCAGATACGCAGTATTTT. Translating gives CASSRPKLAGESDTQYF.

The chain joins TRBV18 to TRBJ1-2, with D possibly being TRBD1 (5 bases). V was clipped by 2 bases and J by 0 bases, with 10 bases between them. CDR1 and CDR2 (germline): KGHSH, LQKENI. The CDR3 is 15 amino acids. The CDR3 DNA sequence: TGTGCCAGCTCACCATCAGGGCTCGCTAACTATGGCTACACCTTC. Encoded protein: CASSPSGLANYGYTF.

CDR3 protein: CASSEGSGSTDTQYF. The DNA of the CDR3 is TGTGCCAGCAGTGAGGGTAGCGGGAGCACAGATACGCAGTATTTT. This rearrangement joins TRBV6-4 to TRBJ2-3; 7 bases are shared with TRBD2. This CDR3 spans 15 amino acids. Germline V CDR1 and CDR2: MRHNA, SNTAGT. The ends lost 3 bases at V and 0 bases at J; junction bases unmatched: 3.

This clone was seen only a few times. The chain has TRBV27 and TRBJ1-1; no reliable D call. Trimming stripped 5 bases from V and 2 bases from J, with 15 bases between. Germline V gene data show CDR1 as MNHEY and CDR2 as SMNVEV (reference sequence). CDR3 length equals 15 residues. The DNA for the CDR3 is TGTGCCAGCAGTACCCACACAGCACACAACACTGAAGCTTTCTTT. Translating gives CASSTHTAHNTEAFF.

This chain connects TRBV20-1 to TRBJ1-1; D possibly corresponds to TRBD1 (6 bases). Trimming pared 5 bases from V and 6 bases from J, leaving 10 bases between. Germline V lookup: CDR1 DFQATT, CDR2 SNEGSKA (reference sequence). This CDR3 region has 11 residues. CDR3 coding DNA: TGCAGTGCTGACAGGATTTCTGAAGCTTTCTTT. It yields the protein CSADRISEAFF.

CDR3 in DNA: TGCAGCGTTGAGGCGACTACTTTCTTT. It is translated as CSVEATTFF. V gene TRBV29-1 combines with J gene TRBJ1-1; D uncertain. The V end lost 3 bases, the J end lost 12 bases, and 8 bases lay between the germline ends. Germline values: CDR1 SQVTM, CDR2 ANQGSEA. The CDR3 is 9 residues long. The full variable domain, its missing parts supplied by reference TRBV29-1 and TRBJ1-1, is SAVISQKPSRDICQRGTSLTIQCQVDSQVTMMFWYRQQPGQSLTLIATANQGSEATYESGFVIDKFPISRPNLTFSTLTVSNMSPEDSSIYLCSVEATTFFGQGTRLTVV.

The chain employs TRBV10-2 and TRBJ2-7; 10 nucleotides line up with TRBD1. Germline assignment: CDR1 WSHSY and CDR2 SAAADI. This CDR3 has 14 residues. With V trimmed by 6 bases and J by 3 bases, 5 bases remained unmatched. In DNA, the CDR3 is TGCGCCAGCAGCCGACAGGGGGCTGACTACGAGCAGTACTTC. This codes for CASSRQGADYEQYF.

The chain is built from TRBV5-1 and TRBJ1-3, with 9 bases identical to TRBD1. Germline V gene data show CDR1 as SGHRS and CDR2 as YFSETQ. The CDR3 length is 15 residues. V lost 5 bases to trimming and J lost 4 bases; unmatched junction nucleotides: 7. The CDR3 loop reads CASREDRGAGNTIYF. CDR3 sequence (DNA): TGCGCCAGCAGAGAGGACAGGGGCGCCGGAAACACCATATATTTT.

The V gene is TRBV7-2, the J gene TRBJ2-3, with TRBD2 identical over 8 bases. Per the germline V gene, CDR1 is SGHTA and CDR2 is FQGNSA. Trimming at V came to 2 bases and at J to 1 base, leaving 2 bases not matched to a gene. The CDR3 is 15 amino acids. The CDR3, as DNA: TGTGCCAGCAGCTTACGGCGGGGGGGCACAGATACGCAGTATTTT. As protein: CASSLRRGGTDTQYF.

This chain uses TRBV15 with TRBJ2-5; D unclear. CDR3 length: 12 amino acids. V lost 5 bases to trimming and J lost 4 bases, with 8 bases between them. Germline V gives CDR1 LNHNV, CDR2 YYDKDF (reference sequence). The CDR3 DNA reads as TGTGCCACCAGCCCCTACGGAGAGACCCAGTACTTC. Its protein is CATSPYGETQYF. The full variable domain, rest sourced from reference TRBV15 and TRBJ2-5, is DAMVIQNPRYQVTQFGKPVTLSCSQTLNHNVMYWYQQKSSQAPKLLFHYYDKDFNNEADTPDNFQSRRPNTSFCFLDIRSPGLGDTAMYLCATSPYGETQYFGPGTRLLVL.

The chain uses TRBV18 and TRBJ1-1; TRBD1 might be the D (6 bases). There are 16 residues in the CDR3. CDR1 is KGHSH, CDR2 LQKENI, per germline. The germline V and J ends were trimmed by 4 bases and 1 base, with 16 bases remaining between them. As DNA, the CDR3 is TGTGCCAGCTCACTAGCCGGACAGCGATCGAACACTGAAGCTTTCTTT. Encoded protein: CASSLAGQRSNTEAFF.

The rearrangement links TRBV9 to TRBJ1-4, with 10 positions matching TRBD1. From germline, CDR1 is SGDLS and CDR2 YYNGEE. The length of the CDR3 is 16 residues. The V and J ends lost 0 bases and 7 bases, in that order; junction bases with no gene match: 6. CDR3 DNA sequence: TGTGCCAGCAGCGTAGATGGGACAGGGGAGGGTGAAAAACTGTTTTTT. Translated, it gives CASSVDGTGEGEKLFF.

The V call is TRBV7-2, the J call TRBJ2-4, with TRBD1 as a possible D gene (7 bases). Germline CDR1 reads SGHTA; CDR2 reads FQGNSA. This CDR3 contains 17 residues. Trimming removed 5 bases at V and 3 bases at J, with 20 bases between. CDR3 DNA: TGTGCCAGCAGCCCTCAGGGGGGCACCCGGGGCAAAAACATTCAGTACTTC. It specifies CASSPQGGTRGKNIQYF.

The chain uses TRBV5-1 and TRBJ2-3; 7 positions agree with TRBD1. Germline V gives CDR1 SGHRS, CDR2 YFSETQ. Germline trimming cut 4 bases from V and 2 bases from J; bases unmatched to any gene: 7. This CDR3 is built from 15 residues. This chain's CDR3 is CASSLPQGTTDTQYF. CDR3 in DNA: TGCGCCAGCAGCCTACCACAGGGGACCACAGATACGCAGTATTTT. Full variable domain (rest looked up from reference TRBV5-1 and TRBJ2-3): KAGVTQTPRYLIKTRGQQVTLSCSPISGHRSVSWYQQTPGQGLQFLFEYFSETQRNKGNFPGRFSGRQFSNSRSEMNVSTLELGDSALYLCASSLPQGTTDTQYFGPGTRLTVL.

This rearrangement joins TRBV13 to TRBJ1-2; 11 positions match TRBD1. The CDR3 is 20 amino acids. After removal of 5 bases from V and 0 bases from J, the junction contained 17 bases not matched to a gene. Per germline, CDR1 PRHDT and CDR2 FYEKMQ (reference sequence). The CDR3 spells CASSTTGTGGAGRANYGYTF. The CDR3 nucleotides read TGTGCCAGCAGCACCACCGGGACAGGGGGTGCAGGTCGAGCTAACTATGGCTACACCTTC. The full variable domain, in which reference TRBV13 and TRBJ1-2 provide the parts outside the CDR3, is AAGVIQSPRHLIKEKRETATLKCYPIPRHDTVYWYQQGPGQDPQFLISFYEKMQSDKGSIPDRFSAQQFSDYHSELNMSSLELGDSALYFCASSTTGTGGAGRANYGYTFGSGTRLTVV.

A remark on this clone: Other nucleotide sequences in the sample specify the same CDR3. The rearrangement links TRBV6-5 to TRBJ2-1; 14 positions match TRBD2. After removal of 5 bases from V and 7 bases from J, the junction contained 4 bases not matched to a gene. Germline V lookup: CDR1 MNHEY, CDR2 SVGAGI. CDR3 size: 15 residues. The CDR3 coding sequence is TGTGCCAGCAGTACGGGGACTAGCGGGAGAAATGAGCAGTTCTTC. As protein: CASSTGTSGRNEQFF.

This clone was observed a single time. The chain is built from TRBV7-8 and TRBJ1-3; tentatively, D is TRBD1 (6 bases). The ends were cut back, 2 bases at V and 1 base at J, with 18 bases in the middle. The germline gives CDR1 SGHVS, CDR2 FQNEAQ. The CDR3 loop spans 18 amino acids. CDR3 nucleotide sequence: TGTGCCAGCAGCTTAATGGTTCGGGGGGCGGGTTCTGGAAACACCATATATTTT. Translation: CASSLMVRGAGSGNTIYF.

This chain links TRBV5-4 with TRBJ2-7, with D possibly being TRBD2 (6 bases). V lost 0 bases and J 5 bases, leaving 9 bases between the germline ends. Germline V gene lookup returns CDR1 SGHNT and CDR2 YYREEE (reference sequence). The CDR3 is 13 amino acids. In nucleotides, the CDR3 is TGTGCCAGCAGCTTGGCGACGGGGGACGAGCAGTACTTC. Translation gives CASSLATGDEQYF.

The rearrangement links TRBV4-1 to TRBJ2-1; perhaps TRBD1 as D (6 bases). There are 13 residues in the CDR3. Germline V gives CDR1 MGHRA, CDR2 YSYEKL. V dropped 7 bases and J dropped 9 bases, with 16 bases sitting between them. The CDR3 spells CASKNLQGPEQFF. In nucleotides, the CDR3 is TGCGCCAGCAAAAACCTACAGGGTCCTGAGCAGTTCTTC.

About this clone itself: The same CDR3 also results from other DNA sequences found in this sample. J is TRBJ1-1 and V is TRBV9; tentatively, D is TRBD1 (5 bases). This CDR3 is built from 12 residues. V was shortened by 0 bases and J by 7 bases, with 7 bases between the two germline ends. Germline V gene data show CDR1 as SGDLS and CDR2 as YYNGEE. The CDR3 reads CASSVGQGEAFF. The CDR3 DNA is TGTGCCAGCAGCGTAGGGCAGGGTGAAGCTTTCTTT.

The chain uses TRBV7-9 and TRBJ1-1; D gene uncertain. Trimming took off 2 bases at V and 0 bases at J, with 10 bases between the two ends. CDR3 size: 15 residues. CDR1 and CDR2 from the germline V gene are SEHNR and FQNEAQ (reference sequence). The CDR3 bases are TGTGCCAGCAGCTTACCTCGTGTTTTGAACACTGAAGCTTTCTTT. This encodes CASSLPRVLNTEAFF.

The V and J genes are TRBV18 and TRBJ2-6, with D maybe TRBD2 (6 bases). Trimming cost V 1 base and J 0 bases, with 13 bases left between them. This CDR3 comprises 18 residues. Germline V lookup: CDR1 KGHSH, CDR2 LQKENI. CDR3 sequence reads: CASSPRLAENSGANVLTF. DNA of the CDR3: TGTGCCAGCTCACCACGTTTAGCGGAGAACTCTGGGGCCAACGTCCTGACTTTC.

The chain couples TRBV5-1 to TRBJ2-7, with 7 bases identical to TRBD2. V lost 4 bases, J lost 3 bases, and 7 bases stayed unmatched. This CDR3 region has 14 residues. Germline V gene sequence: CDR1 SGHRS, CDR2 YFSETQ. The CDR3 loop is CASSTTSVIYEQYF. The CDR3 DNA is TGCGCCAGCAGCACCACTAGCGTGATCTACGAGCAGTACTTC.